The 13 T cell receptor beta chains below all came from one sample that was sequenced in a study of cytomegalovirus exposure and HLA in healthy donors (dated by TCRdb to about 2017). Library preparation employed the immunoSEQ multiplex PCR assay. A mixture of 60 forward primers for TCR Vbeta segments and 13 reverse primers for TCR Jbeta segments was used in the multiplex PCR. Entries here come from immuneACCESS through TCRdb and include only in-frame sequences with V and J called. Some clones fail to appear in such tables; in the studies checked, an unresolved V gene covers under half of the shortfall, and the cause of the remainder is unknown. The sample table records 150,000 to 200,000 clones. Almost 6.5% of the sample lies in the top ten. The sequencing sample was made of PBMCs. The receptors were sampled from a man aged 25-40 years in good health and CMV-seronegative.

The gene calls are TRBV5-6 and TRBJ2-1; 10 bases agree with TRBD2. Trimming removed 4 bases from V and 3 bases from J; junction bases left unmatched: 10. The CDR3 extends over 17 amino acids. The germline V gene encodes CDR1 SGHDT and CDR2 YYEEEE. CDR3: CASSLLTRTSGYNEQFF. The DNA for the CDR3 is TGTGCCAGCAGCCTCTTGACAAGGACTAGCGGCTACAATGAGCAGTTCTTC.

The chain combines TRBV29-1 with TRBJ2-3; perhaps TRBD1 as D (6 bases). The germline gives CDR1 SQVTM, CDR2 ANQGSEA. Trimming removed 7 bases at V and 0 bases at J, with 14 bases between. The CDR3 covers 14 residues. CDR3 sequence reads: CSAFTGQSTDTQYF. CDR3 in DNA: TGCAGCGCCTTCACCGGACAGAGCACAGATACGCAGTATTTT.

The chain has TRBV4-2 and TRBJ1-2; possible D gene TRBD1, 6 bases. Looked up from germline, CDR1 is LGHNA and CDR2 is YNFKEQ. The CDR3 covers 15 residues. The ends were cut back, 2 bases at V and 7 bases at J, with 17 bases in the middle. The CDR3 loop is CASSQQKDRSGGYTF. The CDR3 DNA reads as TGTGCCAGCAGCCAACAAAAGGACAGATCCGGTGGCTACACCTTC.

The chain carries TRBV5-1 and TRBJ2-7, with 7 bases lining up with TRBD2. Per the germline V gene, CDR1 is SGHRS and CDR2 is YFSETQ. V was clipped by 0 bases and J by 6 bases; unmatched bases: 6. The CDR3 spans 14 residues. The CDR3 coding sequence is TGCGCCAGCAGCTTGGTAGGGGCGGGGGTCGAGCAGTACTTC. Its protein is CASSLVGAGVEQYF.

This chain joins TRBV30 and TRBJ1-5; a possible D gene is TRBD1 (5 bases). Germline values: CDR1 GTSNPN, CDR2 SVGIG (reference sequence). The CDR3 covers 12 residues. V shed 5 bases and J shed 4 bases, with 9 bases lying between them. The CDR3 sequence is CAWSPGNQPQHF. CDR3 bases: TGTGCCTGGTCCCCAGGGAATCAGCCCCAGCATTTT.

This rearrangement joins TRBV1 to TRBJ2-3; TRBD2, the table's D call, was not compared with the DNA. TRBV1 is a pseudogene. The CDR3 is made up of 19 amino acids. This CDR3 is CTSSQGQGRGAFLTDTQYF. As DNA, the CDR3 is TGCACCAGCAGCCAAGGTCAGGGCCGGGGGGCTTTCCTCACAGATACGCAGTATTTT.

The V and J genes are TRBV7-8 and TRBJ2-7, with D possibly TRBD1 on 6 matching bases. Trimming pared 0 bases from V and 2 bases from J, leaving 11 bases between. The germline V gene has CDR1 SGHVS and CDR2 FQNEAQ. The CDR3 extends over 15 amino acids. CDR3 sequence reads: CASSLAGTNTYEQYF. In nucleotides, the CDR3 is TGTGCCAGCAGCTTAGCCGGGACAAACACCTACGAGCAGTACTTC.

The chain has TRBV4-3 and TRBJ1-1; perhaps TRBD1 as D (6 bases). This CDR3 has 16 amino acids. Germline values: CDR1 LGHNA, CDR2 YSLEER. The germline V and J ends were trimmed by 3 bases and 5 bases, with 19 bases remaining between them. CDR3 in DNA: TGCGCCAGCAGCCAGGCAACAGGGAGGGGGTGGACTGAAGCTTTCTTT. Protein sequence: CASSQATGRGWTEAFF.

The CDR3 nucleotides read TGCGCCAGCAGCCAAGAGGACAGGGCATTGGCCTACGAGCAGTACTTC. Protein product: CASSQEDRALAYEQYF. V usage is TRBV4-3 and J usage is TRBJ2-7, with TRBD1 matching 8 bases. This CDR3 is built from 16 residues. CDR1 LGHNA and CDR2 YSLEER come from the germline V gene. V gave up 0 bases and J gave up 2 bases; unmatched junction bases: 6.

The CDR3 loop reads CASSQAGGNTIYF. Written as DNA, the CDR3 is TGTGCCAGCAGCCAAGCAGGTGGAAACACCATATATTTT. This chain links TRBV14 with TRBJ1-3, with D uncertain. Trimming pared 1 base from V and 3 bases from J, leaving 4 bases between. In germline, CDR1 is SGHDN, CDR2 FVKESK. The CDR3 has 13 amino acids. Combining the CDR3 with reference TRBV14 and TRBJ1-3 gives the whole variable domain EAGVTQFPSHSVIEKGQTVTLRCDPISGHDNLYWYRRVMGKEIKFLLHFVKESKQDESGMPNNRFLAERTGGTYSTLKVQPAELEDSGVYFCASSQAGGNTIYFGEGSWLTVV.

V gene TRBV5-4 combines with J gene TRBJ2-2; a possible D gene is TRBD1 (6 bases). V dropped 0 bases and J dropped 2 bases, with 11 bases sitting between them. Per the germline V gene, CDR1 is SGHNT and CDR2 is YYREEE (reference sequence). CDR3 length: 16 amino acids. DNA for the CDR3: TGTGCCAGCAGCTTGGGTTGGGACATAAACACCGGGGAGCTGTTTTTT. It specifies CASSLGWDINTGELFF.

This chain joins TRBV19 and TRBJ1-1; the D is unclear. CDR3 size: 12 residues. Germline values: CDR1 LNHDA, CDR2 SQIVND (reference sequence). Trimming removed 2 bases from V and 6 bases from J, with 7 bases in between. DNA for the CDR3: TGTGCCAGTAGTATACTGTACTCTGAAGCTTTCTTT. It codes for CASSILYSEAFF.

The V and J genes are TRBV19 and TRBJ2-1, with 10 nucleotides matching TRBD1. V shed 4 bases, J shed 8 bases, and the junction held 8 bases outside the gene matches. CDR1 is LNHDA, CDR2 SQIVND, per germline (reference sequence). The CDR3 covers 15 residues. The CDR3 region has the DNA TGTGCCAGTAGTACTTCCGGGACAGGGGCCCATGAGCAGTTCTTC. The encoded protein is CASSTSGTGAHEQFF.